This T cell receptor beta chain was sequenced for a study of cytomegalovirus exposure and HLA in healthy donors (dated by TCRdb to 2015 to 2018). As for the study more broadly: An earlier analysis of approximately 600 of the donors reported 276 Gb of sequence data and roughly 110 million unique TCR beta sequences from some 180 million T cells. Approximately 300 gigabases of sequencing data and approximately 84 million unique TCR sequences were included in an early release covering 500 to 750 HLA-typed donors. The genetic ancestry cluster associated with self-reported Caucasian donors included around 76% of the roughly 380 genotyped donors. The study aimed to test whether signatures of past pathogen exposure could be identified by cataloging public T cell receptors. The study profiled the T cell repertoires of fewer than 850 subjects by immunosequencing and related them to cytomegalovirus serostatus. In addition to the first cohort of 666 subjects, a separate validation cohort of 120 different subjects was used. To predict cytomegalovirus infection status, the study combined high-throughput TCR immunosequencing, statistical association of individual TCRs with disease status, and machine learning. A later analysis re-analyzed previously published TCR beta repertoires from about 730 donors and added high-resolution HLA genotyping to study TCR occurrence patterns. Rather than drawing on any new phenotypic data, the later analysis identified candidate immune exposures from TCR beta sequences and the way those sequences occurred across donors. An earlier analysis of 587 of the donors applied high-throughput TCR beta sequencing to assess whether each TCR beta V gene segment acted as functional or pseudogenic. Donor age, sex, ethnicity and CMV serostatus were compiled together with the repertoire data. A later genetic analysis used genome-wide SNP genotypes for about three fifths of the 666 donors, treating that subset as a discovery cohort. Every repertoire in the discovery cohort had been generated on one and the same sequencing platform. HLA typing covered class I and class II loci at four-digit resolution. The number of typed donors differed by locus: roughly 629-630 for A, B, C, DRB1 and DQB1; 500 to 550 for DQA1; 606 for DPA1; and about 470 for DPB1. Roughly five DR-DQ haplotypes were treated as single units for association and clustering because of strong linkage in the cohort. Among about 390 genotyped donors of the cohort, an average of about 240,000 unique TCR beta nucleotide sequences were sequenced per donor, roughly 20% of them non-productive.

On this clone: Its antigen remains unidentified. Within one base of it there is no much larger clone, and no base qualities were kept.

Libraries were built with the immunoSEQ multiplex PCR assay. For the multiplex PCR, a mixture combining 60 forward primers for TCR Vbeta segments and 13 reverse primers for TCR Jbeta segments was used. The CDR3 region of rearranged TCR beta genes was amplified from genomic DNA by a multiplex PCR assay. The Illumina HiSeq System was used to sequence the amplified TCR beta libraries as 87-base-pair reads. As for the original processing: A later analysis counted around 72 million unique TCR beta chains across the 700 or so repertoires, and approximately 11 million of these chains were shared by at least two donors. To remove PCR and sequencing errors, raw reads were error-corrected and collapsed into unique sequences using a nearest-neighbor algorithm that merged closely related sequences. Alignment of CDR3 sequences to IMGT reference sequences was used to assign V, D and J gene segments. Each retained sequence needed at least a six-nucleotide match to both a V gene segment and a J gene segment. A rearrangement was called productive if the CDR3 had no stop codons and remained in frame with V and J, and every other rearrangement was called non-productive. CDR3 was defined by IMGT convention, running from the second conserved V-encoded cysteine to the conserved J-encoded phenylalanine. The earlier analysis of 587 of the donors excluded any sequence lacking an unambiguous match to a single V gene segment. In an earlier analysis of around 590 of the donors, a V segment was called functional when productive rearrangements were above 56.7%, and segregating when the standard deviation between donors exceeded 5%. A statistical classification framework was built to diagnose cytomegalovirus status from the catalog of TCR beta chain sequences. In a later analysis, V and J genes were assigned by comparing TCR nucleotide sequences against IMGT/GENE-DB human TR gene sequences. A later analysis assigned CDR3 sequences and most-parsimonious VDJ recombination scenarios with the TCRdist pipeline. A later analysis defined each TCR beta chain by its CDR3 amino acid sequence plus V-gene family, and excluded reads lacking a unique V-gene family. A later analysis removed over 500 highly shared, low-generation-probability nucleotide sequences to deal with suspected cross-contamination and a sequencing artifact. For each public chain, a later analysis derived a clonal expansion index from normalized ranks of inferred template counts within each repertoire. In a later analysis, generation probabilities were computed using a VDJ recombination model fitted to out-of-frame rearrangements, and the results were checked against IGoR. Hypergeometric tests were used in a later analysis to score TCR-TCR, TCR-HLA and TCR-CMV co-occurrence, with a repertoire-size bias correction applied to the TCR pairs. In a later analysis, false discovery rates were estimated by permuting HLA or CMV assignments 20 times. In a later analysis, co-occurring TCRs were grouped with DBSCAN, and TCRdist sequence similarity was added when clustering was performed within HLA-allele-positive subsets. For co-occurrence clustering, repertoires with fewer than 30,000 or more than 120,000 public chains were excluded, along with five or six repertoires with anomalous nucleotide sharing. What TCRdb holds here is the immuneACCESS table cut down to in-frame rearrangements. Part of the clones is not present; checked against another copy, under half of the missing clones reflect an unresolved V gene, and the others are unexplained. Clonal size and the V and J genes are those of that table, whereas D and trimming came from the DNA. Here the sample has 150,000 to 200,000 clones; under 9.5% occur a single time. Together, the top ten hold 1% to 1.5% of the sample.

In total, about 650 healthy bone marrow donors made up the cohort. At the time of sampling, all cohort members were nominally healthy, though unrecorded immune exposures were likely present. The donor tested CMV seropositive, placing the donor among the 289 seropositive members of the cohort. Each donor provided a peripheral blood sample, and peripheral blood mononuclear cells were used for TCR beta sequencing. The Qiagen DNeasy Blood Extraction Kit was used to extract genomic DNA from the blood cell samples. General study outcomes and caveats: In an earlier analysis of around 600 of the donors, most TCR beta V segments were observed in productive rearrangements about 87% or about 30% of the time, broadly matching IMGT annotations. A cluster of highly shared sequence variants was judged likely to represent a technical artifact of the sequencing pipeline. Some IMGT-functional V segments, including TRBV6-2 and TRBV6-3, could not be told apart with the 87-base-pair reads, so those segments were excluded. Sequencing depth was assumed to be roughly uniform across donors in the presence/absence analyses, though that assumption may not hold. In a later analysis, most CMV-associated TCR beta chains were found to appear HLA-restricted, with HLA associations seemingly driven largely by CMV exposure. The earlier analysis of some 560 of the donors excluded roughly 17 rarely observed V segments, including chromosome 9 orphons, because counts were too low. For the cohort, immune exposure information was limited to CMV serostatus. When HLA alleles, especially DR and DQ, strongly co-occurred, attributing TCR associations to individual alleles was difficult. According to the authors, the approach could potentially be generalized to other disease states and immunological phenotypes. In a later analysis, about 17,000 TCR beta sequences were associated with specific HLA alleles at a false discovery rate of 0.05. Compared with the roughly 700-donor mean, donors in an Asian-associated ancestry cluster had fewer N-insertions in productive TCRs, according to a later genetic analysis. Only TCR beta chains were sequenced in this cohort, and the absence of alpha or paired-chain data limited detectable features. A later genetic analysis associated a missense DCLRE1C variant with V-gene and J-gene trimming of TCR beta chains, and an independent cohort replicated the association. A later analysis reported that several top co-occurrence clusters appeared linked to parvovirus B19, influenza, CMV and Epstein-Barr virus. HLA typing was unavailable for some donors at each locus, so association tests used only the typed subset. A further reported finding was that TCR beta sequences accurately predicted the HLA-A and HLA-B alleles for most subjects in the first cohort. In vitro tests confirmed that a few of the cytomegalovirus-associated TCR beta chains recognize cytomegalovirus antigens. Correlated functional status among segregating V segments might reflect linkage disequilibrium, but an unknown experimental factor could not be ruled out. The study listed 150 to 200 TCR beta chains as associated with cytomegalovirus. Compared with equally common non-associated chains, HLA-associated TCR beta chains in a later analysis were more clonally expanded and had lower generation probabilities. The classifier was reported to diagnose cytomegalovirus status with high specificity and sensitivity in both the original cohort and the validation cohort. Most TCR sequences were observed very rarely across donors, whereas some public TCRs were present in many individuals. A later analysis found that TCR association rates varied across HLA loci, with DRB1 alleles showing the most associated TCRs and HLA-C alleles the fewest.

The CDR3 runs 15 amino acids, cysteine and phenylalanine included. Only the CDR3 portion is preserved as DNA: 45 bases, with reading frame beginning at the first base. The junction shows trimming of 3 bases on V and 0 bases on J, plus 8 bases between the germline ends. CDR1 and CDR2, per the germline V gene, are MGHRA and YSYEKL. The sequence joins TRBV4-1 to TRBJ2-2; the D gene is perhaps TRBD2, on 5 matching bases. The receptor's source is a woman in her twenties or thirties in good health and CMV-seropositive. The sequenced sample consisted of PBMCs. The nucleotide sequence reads TGCGCCAGCAGCCAGAGGGCATCGAACACCGGGGAGCTGTTTTTT. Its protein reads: CASSQRASNTGELFF.